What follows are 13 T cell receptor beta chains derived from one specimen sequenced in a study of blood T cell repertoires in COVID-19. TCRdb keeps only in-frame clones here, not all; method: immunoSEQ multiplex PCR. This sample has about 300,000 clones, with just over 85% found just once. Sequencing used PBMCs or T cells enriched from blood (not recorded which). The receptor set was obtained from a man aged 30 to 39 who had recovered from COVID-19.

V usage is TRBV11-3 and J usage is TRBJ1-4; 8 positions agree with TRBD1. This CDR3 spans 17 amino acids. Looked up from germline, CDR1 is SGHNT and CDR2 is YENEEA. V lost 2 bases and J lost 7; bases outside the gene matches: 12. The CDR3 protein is CASSLSRNQGASEKLFF. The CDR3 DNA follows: TGTGCCAGCAGCTTAAGCCGCAATCAGGGGGCCAGTGAAAAACTGTTTTTT.

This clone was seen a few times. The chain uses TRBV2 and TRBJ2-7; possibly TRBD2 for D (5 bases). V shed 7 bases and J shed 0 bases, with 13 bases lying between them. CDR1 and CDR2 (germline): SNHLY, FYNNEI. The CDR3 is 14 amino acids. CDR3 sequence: CASTGPGSSYEQYF. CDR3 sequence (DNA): TGTGCCAGCACTGGCCCGGGAAGCTCCTACGAGCAGTACTTC.

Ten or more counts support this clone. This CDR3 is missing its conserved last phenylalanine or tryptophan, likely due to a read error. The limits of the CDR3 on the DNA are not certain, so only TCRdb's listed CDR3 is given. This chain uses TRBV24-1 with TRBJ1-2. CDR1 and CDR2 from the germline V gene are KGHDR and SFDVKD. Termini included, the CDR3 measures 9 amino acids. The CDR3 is CATSRGFII.

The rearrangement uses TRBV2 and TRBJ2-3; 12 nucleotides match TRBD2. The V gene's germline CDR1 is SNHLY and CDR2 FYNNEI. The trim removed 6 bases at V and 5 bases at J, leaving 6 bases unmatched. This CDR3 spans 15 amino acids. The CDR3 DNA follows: TGTGCCAGCAGACCCACTAGCGGGGGGCGAGATACGCAGTATTTT. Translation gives CASRPTSGGRDTQYF.

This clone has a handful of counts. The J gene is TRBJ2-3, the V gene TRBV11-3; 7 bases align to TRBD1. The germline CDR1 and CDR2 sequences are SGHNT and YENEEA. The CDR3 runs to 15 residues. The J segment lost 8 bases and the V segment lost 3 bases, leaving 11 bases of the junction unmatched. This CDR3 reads CASSFAGTVQVTQYF. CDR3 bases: TGTGCCAGCAGCTTTGCCGGGACAGTCCAGGTTACGCAGTATTTT.

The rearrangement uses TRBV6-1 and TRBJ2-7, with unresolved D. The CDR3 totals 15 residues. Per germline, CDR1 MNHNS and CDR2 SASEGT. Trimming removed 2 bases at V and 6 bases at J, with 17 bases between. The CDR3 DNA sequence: TGTGCCAGCAGTGAACGCCGAGGCAGCACGGGCGAGCAGTACTTC. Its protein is CASSERRGSTGEQYF.

Here the CDR3 DNA reads TGCGCCAGCAGCTTAGGCAGGGGTTCTCTTATGGGCTACACCTTC. Its protein is CASSLGRGSLMGYTF. The V call is TRBV5-1, the J call TRBJ1-2; possible D gene TRBD1, 6 bases. The CDR3 consists of 15 residues. The V end was cut by 2 bases, the J end by 8 bases, with 19 bases between. The germline V gene encodes CDR1 SGHRS and CDR2 YFSETQ. Combining the CDR3 with reference TRBV5-1 and TRBJ1-2 gives the whole variable domain KAGVTQTPRYLIKTRGQQVTLSCSPISGHRSVSWYQQTPGQGLQFLFEYFSETQRNKGNFPGRFSGRQFSNSRSEMNVSTLELGDSALYLCASSLGRGSLMGYTFGSGTRLTVV.

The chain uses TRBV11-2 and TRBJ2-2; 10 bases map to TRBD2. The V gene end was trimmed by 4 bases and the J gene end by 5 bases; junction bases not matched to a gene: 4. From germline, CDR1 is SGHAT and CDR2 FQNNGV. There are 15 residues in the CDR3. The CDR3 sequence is CASSSKRGGTGELFF. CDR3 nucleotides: TGTGCCAGCAGCTCAAAGCGGGGGGGGACCGGGGAGCTGTTTTTT.

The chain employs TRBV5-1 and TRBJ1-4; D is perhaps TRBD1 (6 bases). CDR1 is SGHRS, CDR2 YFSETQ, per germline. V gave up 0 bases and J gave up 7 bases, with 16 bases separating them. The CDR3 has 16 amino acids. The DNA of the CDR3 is TGCGCCAGCAGCTTGGTTTCTGCGGGGGCTGGTGAAAAACTGTTTTTT. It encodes CASSLVSAGAGEKLFF. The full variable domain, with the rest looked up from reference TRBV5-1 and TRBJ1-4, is KAGVTQTPRYLIKTRGQQVTLSCSPISGHRSVSWYQQTPGQGLQFLFEYFSETQRNKGNFPGRFSGRQFSNSRSEMNVSTLELGDSALYLCASSLVSAGAGEKLFFGSGTQLSVL.

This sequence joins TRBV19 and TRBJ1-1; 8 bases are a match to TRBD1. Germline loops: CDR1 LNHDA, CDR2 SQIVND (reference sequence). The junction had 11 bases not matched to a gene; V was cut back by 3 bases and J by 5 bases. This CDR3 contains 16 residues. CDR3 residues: CASSMAQRTGRTEAFF. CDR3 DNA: TGTGCCAGTAGTATGGCCCAGCGGACAGGGCGTACTGAAGCTTTCTTT.

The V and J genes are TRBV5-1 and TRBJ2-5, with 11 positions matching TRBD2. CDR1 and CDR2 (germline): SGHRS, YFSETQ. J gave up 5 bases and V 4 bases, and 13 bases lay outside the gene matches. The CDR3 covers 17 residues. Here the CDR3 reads CASSPGGLAGGSETQYF. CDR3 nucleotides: TGCGCCAGCAGCCCCGGGGGGCTAGCGGGGGGATCGGAGACCCAGTACTTC.

CDR3 DNA sequence: TGTGCCAGCAGTGGACAGGGGCAAACTAATGAAAAACTGTTTTTT. It is translated as CASSGQGQTNEKLFF. The chain carries TRBV2 and TRBJ1-4, with 8 bases aligning to TRBD1. The CDR3 sequence is 15 residues long. V gave up 4 bases and J gave up 1 base; unmatched junction bases: 2. Germline values: CDR1 SNHLY, CDR2 FYNNEI. Full variable domain (missing parts from reference TRBV2 and TRBJ1-4): EPEVTQTPSHQVTQMGQEVILRCVPISNHLYFYWYRQILGQKVEFLVSFYNNEISEKSEIFDDQFSVERPDGSNFTLKIRSTKLEDSAMYFCASSGQGQTNEKLFFGSGTQLSVL.

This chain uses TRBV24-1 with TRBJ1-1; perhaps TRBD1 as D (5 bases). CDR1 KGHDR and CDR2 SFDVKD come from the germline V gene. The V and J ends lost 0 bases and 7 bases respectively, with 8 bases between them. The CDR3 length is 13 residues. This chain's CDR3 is CATSDLVDSEAFF. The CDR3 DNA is TGTGCCACCAGTGATTTGGTAGACAGTGAAGCTTTCTTT.